The entry below gives a single TCR beta chain sequence along with its context. What it binds is unknown. This specimen belongs to a study of regulatory T cells in long-lasting Graves disease. Background on the study: Persistent Graves' disease meant over 5 years of antithyroid drugs with positive TSH receptor antibodies. Study-level points and caveats: Persistent cases favored TRBV28, TRBJ1-2 and TRBJ2-5.

Time point noted: persistent/refractory GD, antithyroid drugs over 5 years with positive TRAb. RNA isolated from PBMCs was used to make the TCR library. A roughly 9-milliliter sample of peripheral blood was drawn into EDTA tubes. According to the study, TCR beta libraries were built with iRepertoire HTBI primers and CDR3-region Arm-PCR. Original data processing: Samples collectively showed fewer than 80 TRBV and roughly 15 TRBJ segments. In TCRdb, the multiplex PCR reads were re-called with MiXCR into one record per CDR3 protein. Clone size and V and J calls follow TCRdb, not the original study. The sample records about 470,000 distinct CDR3 sequences, under 25% being singletons. The CDR3 sequence is 17 residues long. V lost 5 bases and J lost 5; bases outside the gene matches: 13. Germline loops: CDR1 SGHTA, CDR2 FQGTGA.

The rearrangement links TRBV7-3 to TRBJ2-3; 10 bases line up with TRBD1. The origin of this receptor is a female donor with Graves disease. The sequenced sample was peripheral blood mononuclear cells (PBMCs), obtained when the disease was refractory, from a patient treated with antithyroid drugs. The CDR3, as DNA: TGTGCCAGCAGCGCATCCCTGACAGGGGGCGCGGTAGATACGCAGTATTTT. It yields the protein CASSASLTGGAVDTQYF.